This entry concerns a single T cell receptor (beta chain). Its cognate antigen is unknown. This specimen comes from a study of OX40 agonist ivuxolimab in advanced cancers. On the study more broadly: Patients were dosed with the agonistic anti-OX40 (CD134) antibody ivuxolimab.

Using immunoSEQ multiplex PCR, the repertoire was profiled, and TCRdb retains in-frame clones only, with some absent. The table includes around 63,000 clones, 75% to 90% detected once. Notes on the study in general: Among the lowest peripheral clonal expansion occurred in 0.1-3.0 mg/kg partial responders.

V shed 4 bases and J 5 bases; nucleotides not matched to a gene: 7. The CDR3 is 16 amino acids. Germline CDR1 and CDR2: LGHNA and YNFKEQ. The sequences come from CD4+ or CD8+ T cells sorted from blood, collected in a trial of the OX40 agonist ivuxolimab. This chain links TRBV4-2 with TRBJ2-1, with 11 bases matching TRBD2. This clonotype was sampled from an adult with an advanced solid tumor such as melanoma, head and neck, liver or kidney cancer. Here the CDR3 DNA reads TGTGCCAGCAGCCGTAGACTAGCGGGGAGTAACAATGAGCAGTTCTTC. This codes for CASSRRLAGSNNEQFF.